This T cell receptor beta chain was profiled in a study of blood T cells in healthy people across ages. Germline assignment: CDR1 MNHNY and CDR2 SVGAGI (reference sequence). The CDR3 totals 13 residues. The V segment lost 4 bases and the J segment 2 bases; nucleotides outside the gene matches: 1. This clonotype was seen many times. Antigen specificity is unknown. A second PCR of about 6 to 11 cycles used a sample-barcoded 5' primer and a J-beta primer mix. Each cDNA was tagged by a template-switch adaptor containing 12 random nucleotides. MiXCR, run by TCRdb on the 5' RACE reads, gives a single entry per CDR3 protein. The sample records 710,000 or so distinct CDR3 sequences, about a fifth being singletons. Study conclusions and caveats: In long-lived donors, naive CD4+ cell counts and diversity exceeded those of aged donors.

The chain links TRBV6-6 to TRBJ2-7; TRBD1 agrees at 8 bases. Sequencing was carried out using blood. This clonotype was obtained from a man aged 70-80 years in good health. This CDR3 reads CASSWDRPYEQYF. The CDR3 nucleotides read TGTGCCAGCAGTTGGGACAGGCCCTACGAGCAGTACTTC.